These T cell receptor beta chains were read from a single sample in a study of cytomegalovirus exposure and HLA in healthy donors. TCRdb keeps only in-frame clones here, not all; method: immunoSEQ multiplex PCR. In the table there are about 280,000 clones, roughly 90% of which are singletons. Sequencing was performed on PBMCs. Receptor source: a young woman in good health and CMV-seronegative. Both conserved end residues are trimmed from each CDR3. Clone size is given for some rows only: seen once, a few or many times, or a class if the clone is expanded.

j_call: TRBJ2-2; v_call: TRBV18; clone_size: NA; cdr3_aa: ASSLGLGDTGELF
j_call: TRBJ1-6; v_call: TRBV6-6; clone_size: NA; cdr3_aa: ASTSGQGSPLH
j_call: TRBJ2-7; v_call: TRBV2; clone_size: once; cdr3_aa: ASLVRVSALSEQY
j_call: TRBJ2-7; v_call: TRBV5-4; clone_size: NA; cdr3_aa: ASSLGGLAGTPSYEQY
j_call: TRBJ1-1; v_call: TRBV6-5; clone_size: NA; cdr3_aa: ASRLTGENTEAF
j_call: TRBJ1-1; v_call: TRBV23-1; clone_size: NA; cdr3_aa: ASSQCFWSGGGQTWFSEAF
j_call: TRBJ1-1; v_call: TRBV27; clone_size: NA; cdr3_aa: ASRNRGYTEAF
j_call: TRBJ1-1; v_call: TRBV12-5; clone_size: NA; cdr3_aa: ASNSGQGERMNTEAF
j_call: TRBJ2-2; v_call: TRBV5-4; clone_size: once; cdr3_aa: ASSARSGTGPRELF
j_call: TRBJ1-1; v_call: TRBV7-3; clone_size: NA; cdr3_aa: ASSRTDRGSLGMNTEAF
j_call: TRBJ1-5; v_call: TRBV6-1; clone_size: NA; cdr3_aa: ASSESEGQGDQPQH
j_call: TRBJ1-4; v_call: TRBV6-5; clone_size: NA; cdr3_aa: ASSSTANNEKLF
j_call: TRBJ2-1; v_call: TRBV15; clone_size: NA; cdr3_aa: ATSRDLRDEQF
j_call: TRBJ2-1; v_call: TRBV14; clone_size: NA; cdr3_aa: ATSIGGDTYNEQF
j_call: TRBJ2-7; v_call: TRBV27; clone_size: NA; cdr3_aa: ASSFSHTPSSYEQY
j_call: TRBJ2-7; v_call: TRBV6-5; clone_size: NA; cdr3_aa: ASSLWQWGNEQY
j_call: NA; v_call: TRBV30; clone_size: NA; cdr3_aa: AWSPGTGVPYEQY
j_call: TRBJ1-1; v_call: TRBV9; clone_size: NA; cdr3_aa: ASSHGEGVNTEAF
j_call: TRBJ1-3; v_call: TRBV6-5; clone_size: NA; cdr3_aa: ASMQGAKGNTIY
j_call: TRBJ2-2; v_call: TRBV5-6; clone_size: NA; cdr3_aa: ASSSFTDRVGTGELF
j_call: TRBJ2-5; v_call: TRBV5-5; clone_size: NA; cdr3_aa: ASSRESQETQY
j_call: TRBJ2-5; v_call: TRBV7-6; clone_size: NA; cdr3_aa: ASSLVGSGAYQETQY
j_call: TRBJ1-5; v_call: TRBV6-1; clone_size: NA; cdr3_aa: ASRTQGLGNQPQH
j_call: TRBJ1-1; v_call: TRBV18; clone_size: NA; cdr3_aa: ASSPPGQGELFTEAF
j_call: TRBJ1-3; v_call: TRBV5-1; clone_size: NA; cdr3_aa: ASSLRQGDGNTIY
j_call: TRBJ1-4; v_call: TRBV25-1; clone_size: NA; cdr3_aa: ASSEAGTNEKLF
j_call: TRBJ2-3; v_call: TRBV18; clone_size: NA; cdr3_aa: ASSEGDTQY
j_call: TRBJ1-4; v_call: TRBV7-2; clone_size: NA; cdr3_aa: ASRLQAGAGEKLF
j_call: TRBJ1-1; v_call: TRBV6-1; clone_size: NA; cdr3_aa: ATQRLMDRDTEAF
j_call: TRBJ2-7; v_call: TRBV5-1; clone_size: once; cdr3_aa: ASSGGQGYEQY
j_call: TRBJ1-3; v_call: TRBV7-9; clone_size: NA; cdr3_aa: ASSLVGTGAGNTIY
j_call: TRBJ2-1; v_call: TRBV9; clone_size: NA; cdr3_aa: ASSDQGKQF
j_call: TRBJ2-7; v_call: TRBV7-2; clone_size: NA; cdr3_aa: ASSISGGTGWNEQY
j_call: TRBJ2-1; v_call: TRBV19; clone_size: many; cdr3_aa: ASKSAGGPYNEQF
j_call: TRBJ2-1; v_call: TRBV10-3; clone_size: NA; cdr3_aa: AISVGEPSYNEQF
j_call: TRBJ1-2; v_call: TRBV29-1; clone_size: NA; cdr3_aa: SVTGTEDYGYT
j_call: TRBJ1-4; v_call: TRBV16; clone_size: NA; cdr3_aa: ASSEIRTGPDNEKLF
j_call: TRBJ2-4; v_call: TRBV7-8; clone_size: NA; cdr3_aa: AGGDRAKNIQY
j_call: TRBJ2-3; v_call: TRBV11-3; clone_size: NA; cdr3_aa: ASSLIAGGFDTQY
j_call: TRBJ2-5; v_call: TRBV14; clone_size: NA; cdr3_aa: ASSRVGGETQY
j_call: TRBJ2-7; v_call: TRBV13; clone_size: NA; cdr3_aa: ASSRTSGAWSSYEQY
j_call: TRBJ1-2; v_call: TRBV7-9; clone_size: NA; cdr3_aa: ASSRPGQGGGYT